Only one count was recorded for the clone carrying this T cell receptor (beta chain). This specimen comes from a study of CD8+ T cells in alopecia areata. Once RNA had been extracted, it was reverse transcribed into cDNA to act as the sequencing template. Method: immunoSEQ multiplex PCR; TCRdb's copy keeps in-frame clones and lacks some. The table lists about 190,000 clones, less than 65% of them singletons, with 4% to 4.5% in the top ten. Germline V gives CDR1 MNHEY, CDR2 SVGAGI. This CDR3 has 15 residues. Trimming removed 5 bases at V and 3 bases at J, with 14 bases between. Regarding treatment: oral pan-JAK inhibitor, 5-10 mg twice daily.

Here the sequenced sample was CD4+ T cells sorted from blood, taken at week 4, from a patient treated with tofacitinib. J is TRBJ1-5 and V is TRBV6-5, with a possible D match to TRBD1 (5 bases). The origin of this receptor is a human donor with alopecia areata. CDR3 in amino acids: CASSPAGRINQPQHF. The CDR3 bases are TGTGCCAGCAGTCCCGCGGGACGGATCAATCAGCCCCAGCATTTT.